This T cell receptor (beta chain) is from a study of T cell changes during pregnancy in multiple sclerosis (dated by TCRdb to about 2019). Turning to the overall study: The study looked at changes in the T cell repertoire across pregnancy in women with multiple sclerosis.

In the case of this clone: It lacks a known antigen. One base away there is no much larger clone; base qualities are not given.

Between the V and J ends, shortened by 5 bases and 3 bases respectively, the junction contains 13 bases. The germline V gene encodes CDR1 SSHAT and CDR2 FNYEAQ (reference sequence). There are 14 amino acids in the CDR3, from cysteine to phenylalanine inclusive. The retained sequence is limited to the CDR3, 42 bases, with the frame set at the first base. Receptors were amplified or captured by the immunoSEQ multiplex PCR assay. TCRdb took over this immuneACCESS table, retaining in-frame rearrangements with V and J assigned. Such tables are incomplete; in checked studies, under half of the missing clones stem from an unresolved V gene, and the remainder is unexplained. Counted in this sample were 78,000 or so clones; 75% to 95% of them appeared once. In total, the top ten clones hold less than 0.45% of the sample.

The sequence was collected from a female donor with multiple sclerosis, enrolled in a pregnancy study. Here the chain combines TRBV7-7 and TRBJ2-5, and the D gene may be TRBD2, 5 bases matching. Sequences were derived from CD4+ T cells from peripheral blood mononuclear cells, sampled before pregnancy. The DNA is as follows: TGTGCCAGCAGCCAATGGCAGGAGGAAGAGACCCAGTACTTC. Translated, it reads CASSQWQEEETQYF.